Described below is a single TCR beta chain sequence and its context. The antigen is undetermined. Sequencing used immunoSEQ multiplex PCR; TCRdb keeps in-frame clones, though not all of them. The data contain fewer than 90,000 clones, around 82% of them singletons. The sample comes from a study of memory CD4+ T cells and cytomegalovirus serostatus. Germline lookup yields CDR1 MGHRA and CDR2 YSYEKL. The CDR3 is 20 amino acids. V gave up 1 base and J gave up 10 bases; unmatched junction bases: 24. Study-wide results and limits: 67 of 164 known CMV-associated TCRbeta sequences appeared in CD4+ memory. A US-trained random forest predicted CMV serostatus with median AUC around 0.9.

Single viable CD3+CD4+CD8-CD45RO+ cells were sorted as the memory CD4+ T cells. Sequencing was carried out using memory CD4+ T cells from blood. The chain uses TRBV4-1 and TRBJ2-1; 8 nucleotides align to TRBD2. The TCR was taken from an adult in good health and CMV-seropositive. CDR3 sequence reads: CASSQGPAAPGLVMGKEQFF. The CDR3 coding sequence is TGCGCCAGCAGCCAAGGGCCAGCAGCCCCGGGACTAGTGATGGGGAAGGAGCAGTTCTTC.